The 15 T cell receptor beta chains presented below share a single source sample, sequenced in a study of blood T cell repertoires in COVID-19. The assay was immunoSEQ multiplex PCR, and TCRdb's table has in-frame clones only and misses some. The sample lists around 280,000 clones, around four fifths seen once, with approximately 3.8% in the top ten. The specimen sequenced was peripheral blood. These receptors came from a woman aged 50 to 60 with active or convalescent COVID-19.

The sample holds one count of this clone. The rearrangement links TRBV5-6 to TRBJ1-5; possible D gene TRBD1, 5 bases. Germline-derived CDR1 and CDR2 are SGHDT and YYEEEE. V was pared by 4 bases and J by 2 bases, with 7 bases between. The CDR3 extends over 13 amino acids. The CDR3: CASSRGGNQPQHF. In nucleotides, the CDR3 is TGTGCCAGCAGCAGGGGTGGCAATCAGCCCCAGCATTTT.

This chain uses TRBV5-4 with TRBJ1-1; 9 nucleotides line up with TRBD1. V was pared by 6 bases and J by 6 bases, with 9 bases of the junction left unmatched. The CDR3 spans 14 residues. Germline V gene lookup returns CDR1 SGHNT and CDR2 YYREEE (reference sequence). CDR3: CASNRRQGVAEAFF. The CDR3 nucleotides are TGTGCCAGCAACCGACGACAGGGGGTCGCTGAAGCTTTCTTT.

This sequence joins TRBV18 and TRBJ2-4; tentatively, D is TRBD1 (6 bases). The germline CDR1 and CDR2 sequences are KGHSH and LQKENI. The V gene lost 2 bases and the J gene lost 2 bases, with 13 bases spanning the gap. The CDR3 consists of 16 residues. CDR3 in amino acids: CASSPSGWGPKNIQYF. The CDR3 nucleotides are TGTGCCAGCTCACCATCGGGGTGGGGGCCCAAAAACATTCAGTACTTC.

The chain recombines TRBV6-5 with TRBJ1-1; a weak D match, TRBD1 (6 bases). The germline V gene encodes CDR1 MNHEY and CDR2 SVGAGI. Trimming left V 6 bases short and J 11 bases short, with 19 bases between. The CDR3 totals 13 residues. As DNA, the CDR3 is TGTGCCAGCAGACCCGCAGGGGCCAGTGGGGCTTTCTTT. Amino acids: CASRPAGASGAFF.

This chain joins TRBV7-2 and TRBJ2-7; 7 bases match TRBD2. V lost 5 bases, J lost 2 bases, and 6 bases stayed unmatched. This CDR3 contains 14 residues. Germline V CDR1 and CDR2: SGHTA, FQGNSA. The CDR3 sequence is CASSTPGLPYEQYF. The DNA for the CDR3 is TGTGCCAGCAGCACGCCGGGACTACCCTACGAGCAGTACTTC. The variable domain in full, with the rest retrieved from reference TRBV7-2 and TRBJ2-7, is GAGVSQSPSNKVTEKGKDVELRCDPISGHTALYWYRQSLGQGLEFLIYFQGNSAPDKSGLPSDRFSAERTGGSVSTLTIQRTQQEDSAVYLCASSTPGLPYEQYFGPGTRLTVT.

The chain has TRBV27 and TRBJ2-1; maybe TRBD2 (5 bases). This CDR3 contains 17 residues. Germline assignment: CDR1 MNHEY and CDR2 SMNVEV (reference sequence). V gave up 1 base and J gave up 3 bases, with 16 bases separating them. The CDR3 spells CASSLFSTGKGYNEQFF. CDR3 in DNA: TGTGCCAGCAGTTTATTTTCGACGGGGAAAGGCTACAATGAGCAGTTCTTC.

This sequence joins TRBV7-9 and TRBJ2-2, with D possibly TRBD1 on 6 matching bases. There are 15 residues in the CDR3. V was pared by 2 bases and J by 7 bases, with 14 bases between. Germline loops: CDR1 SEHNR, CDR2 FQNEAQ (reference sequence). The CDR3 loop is CASSLSSAGDGELFF. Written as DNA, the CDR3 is TGTGCCAGCAGCTTATCCTCCGCAGGGGACGGGGAGCTGTTTTTT.

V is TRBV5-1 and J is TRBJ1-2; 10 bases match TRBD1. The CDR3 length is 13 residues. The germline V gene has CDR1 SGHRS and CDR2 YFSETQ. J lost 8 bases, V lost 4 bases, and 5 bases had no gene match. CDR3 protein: CASSQGQGQGYTF. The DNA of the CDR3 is TGCGCCAGCAGCCAGGGACAGGGGCAAGGCTACACCTTC.

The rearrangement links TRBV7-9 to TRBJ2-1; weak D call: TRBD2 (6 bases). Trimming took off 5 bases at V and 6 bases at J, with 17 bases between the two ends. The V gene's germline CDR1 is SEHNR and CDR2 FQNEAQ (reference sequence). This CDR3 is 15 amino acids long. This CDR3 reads CASSPPTRSLNEQFF. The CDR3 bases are TGTGCCAGCAGCCCACCGACTAGATCTCTCAATGAGCAGTTCTTC.

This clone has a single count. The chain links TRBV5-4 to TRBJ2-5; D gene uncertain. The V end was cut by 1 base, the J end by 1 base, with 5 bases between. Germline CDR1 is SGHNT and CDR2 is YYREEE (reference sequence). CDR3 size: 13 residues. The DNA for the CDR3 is TGTGCCAGCAGCTTGCAGATCCAAGAGACCCAGTACTTC. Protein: CASSLQIQETQYF.

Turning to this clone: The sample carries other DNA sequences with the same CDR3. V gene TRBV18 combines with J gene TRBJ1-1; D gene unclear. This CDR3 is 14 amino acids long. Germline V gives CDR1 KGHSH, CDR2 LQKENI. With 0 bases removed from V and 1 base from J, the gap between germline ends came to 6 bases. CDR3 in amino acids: CASSPPPGNTEAFF. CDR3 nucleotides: TGTGCCAGCTCACCACCACCAGGGAACACTGAAGCTTTCTTT. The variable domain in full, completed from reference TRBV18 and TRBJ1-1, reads NAGVMQNPRHLVRRRGQEARLRCSPMKGHSHVYWYRQLPEEGLKFMVYLQKENIIDESGMPKERFSAEFPKEGPSILRIQQVVRGDSAAYFCASSPPPGNTEAFFGQGTRLTVV.

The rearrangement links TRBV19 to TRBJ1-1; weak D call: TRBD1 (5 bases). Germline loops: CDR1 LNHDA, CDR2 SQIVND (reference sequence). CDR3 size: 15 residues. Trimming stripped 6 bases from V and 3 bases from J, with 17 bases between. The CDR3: CASRPIQGGDTEAFF. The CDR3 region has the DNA TGTGCCAGTAGGCCCATCCAGGGTGGAGACACTGAAGCTTTCTTT. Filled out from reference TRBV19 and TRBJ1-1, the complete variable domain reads DGGITQSPKYLFRKEGQNVTLSCEQNLNHDAMYWYRQDPGQGLRLIYYSQIVNDFQKGDIAEGYSVSREKKESFPLTVTSAQKNPTAFYLCASRPIQGGDTEAFFGQGTRLTVV.

CDR3 amino acids: CAIQAGSYEQYF. The CDR3 DNA reads as TGTGCCATCCAGGCAGGGTCCTACGAGCAGTACTTC. J is TRBJ2-7 and V is TRBV30, with a possible D match to TRBD1 (5 bases). The V end lost 8 bases, the J end lost 1 base, and 12 bases lay between the germline ends. The CDR3 is 12 residues long. Germline lookup yields CDR1 GTSNPN and CDR2 SVGIG (reference sequence). Full variable domain (rest looked up from reference TRBV30 and TRBJ2-7): SQTIHQWPATLVQPVGSPLSLECTVEGTSNPNLYWYRQAAGRGLQLLFYSVGIGQISSEVPQNLSASRPQDRQFILSSKKLLLSDSGFYLCAIQAGSYEQYFGPGTRLTVT.

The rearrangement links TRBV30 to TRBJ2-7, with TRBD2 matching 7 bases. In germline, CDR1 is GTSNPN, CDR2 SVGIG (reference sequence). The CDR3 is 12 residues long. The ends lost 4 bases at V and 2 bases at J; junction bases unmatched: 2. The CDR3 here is CAWTRGTYEQYF. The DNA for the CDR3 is TGTGCCTGGACGCGGGGGACCTACGAGCAGTACTTC.

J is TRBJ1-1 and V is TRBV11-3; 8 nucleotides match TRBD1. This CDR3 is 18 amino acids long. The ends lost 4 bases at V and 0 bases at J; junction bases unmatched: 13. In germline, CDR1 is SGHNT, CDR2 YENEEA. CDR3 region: CASSSTRGQGRVNTEAFF. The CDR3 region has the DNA TGTGCCAGCAGCTCCACCAGGGGGCAGGGGAGGGTGAACACTGAAGCTTTCTTT.